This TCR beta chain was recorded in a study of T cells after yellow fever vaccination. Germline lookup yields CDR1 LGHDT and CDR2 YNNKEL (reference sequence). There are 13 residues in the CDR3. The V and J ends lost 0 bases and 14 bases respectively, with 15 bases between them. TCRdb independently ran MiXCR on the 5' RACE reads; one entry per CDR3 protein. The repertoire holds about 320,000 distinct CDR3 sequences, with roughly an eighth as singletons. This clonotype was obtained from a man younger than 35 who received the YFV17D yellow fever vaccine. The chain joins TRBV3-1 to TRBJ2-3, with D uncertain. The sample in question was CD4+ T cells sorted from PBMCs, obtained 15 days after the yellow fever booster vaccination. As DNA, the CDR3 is TGTGCCAGCAGCCAAGATAAAGGGTCTCGCCCGTATTTT. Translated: CASSQDKGSRPYF.